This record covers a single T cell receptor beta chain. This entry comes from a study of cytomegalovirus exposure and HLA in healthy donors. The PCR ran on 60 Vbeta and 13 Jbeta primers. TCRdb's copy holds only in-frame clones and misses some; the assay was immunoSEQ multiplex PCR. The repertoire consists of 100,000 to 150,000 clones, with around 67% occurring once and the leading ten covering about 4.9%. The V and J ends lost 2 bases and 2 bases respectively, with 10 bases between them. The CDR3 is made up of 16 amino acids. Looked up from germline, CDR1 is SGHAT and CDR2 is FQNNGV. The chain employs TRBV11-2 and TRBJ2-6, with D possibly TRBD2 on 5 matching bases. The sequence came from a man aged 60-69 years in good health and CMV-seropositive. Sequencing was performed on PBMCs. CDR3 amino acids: CASSLLPGTGANVLTF. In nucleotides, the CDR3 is TGTGCCAGCAGCTTATTACCGGGAACTGGGGCCAACGTCCTGACTTTC. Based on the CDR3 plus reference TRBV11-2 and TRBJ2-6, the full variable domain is EAGVAQSPRYKIIEKRQSVAFWCNPISGHATLYWYQQILGQGPKLLIQFQNNGVVDDSQLPKDRFSAERLKGVDSTLKIQPAKLEDSAVYLCASSLLPGTGANVLTFGAGSRLTVL.